This T cell receptor beta chain was recorded in a study of blood T cells in healthy people across ages. At the level of the study: Capture via template switching afforded approximately one barcoded beta molecule per two T cells.

Using a J-beta primer mix together with a sample-barcoded 5' primer, a second PCR was run for about 6 to 11 cycles. One entry per CDR3 protein results from TCRdb running MiXCR on the 5' RACE reads. The sample contains around 1,000,000 distinct CDR3 sequences, roughly a quarter of which appear only once. The sample also formed part of further work on T cells of mothers and their children.

The material sequenced was blood. This sequence originates from a girl aged 2-10 years in good health.

CDR3 DNA sequence: TGTGCCAGTAGTATCATAAAGAACTACGAGCAGTACTTC. Translation gives CASSIIKNYEQYF. The chain couples TRBV19 to TRBJ2-7; no clear D gene. The CDR3 sequence is 13 residues long. Trimming stripped 3 bases from V and 3 bases from J, with 9 bases between. The germline gives CDR1 LNHDA, CDR2 SQIVND (reference sequence). The variable domain in full, with the rest retrieved from reference TRBV19 and TRBJ2-7, is DGGITQSPKYLFRKEGQNVTLSCEQNLNHDAMYWYRQDPGQGLRLIYYSQIVNDFQKGDIAEGYSVSREKKESFPLTVTSAQKNPTAFYLCASSIIKNYEQYFGPGTRLTVT.